Below, 31 T cell receptor beta chains from the same sample are listed, as sequenced in a study of blood T cells in healthy people across ages. A second PCR, run for about 7 to 11 cycles, used a sample-barcoded 5' primer plus a J-beta primer mix. Using its own MiXCR run on the 5' RACE reads, TCRdb lists one record per CDR3 protein. The sample comprises about 1.6 million distinct CDR3 sequences, around 36% of which are singletons, and approximately 11% rests with the top ten. Sequenced material: blood. The receptors shown here come from a woman between 25 and 40 years old in good health.

This clonotype was picked up a small number of times. The chain employs TRBV12-3 or TRBV12-4 and TRBJ1-2; D is uncertain. V was pared by 7 bases and J by 6 bases, with 18 bases between. CDR3 length: 14 amino acids. In nucleotides, the CDR3 is TGTGCCAGCACCATGTCCGGCGGCATCCATGGCTACACCTTC. Protein product: CASTMSGGIHGYTF.

On this clonotype: Mismatch with germline at one junction end may stem from a read error. The chain employs TRBV15 and TRBJ2-6; 8 positions match TRBD2. This CDR3 comprises 17 residues. CDR1 and CDR2 from the germline V gene are LNHNV and YYDKDF (reference sequence). CDR3 sequence reads: CATSGEGLAGGANVLTF. CDR3 nucleotide sequence: TGTGCCACCAGCGGAGAAGGGTTAGCGGGAGGGGCCAACGTCCTGACTTTC.

The sample holds a few counts of this clonotype. The chain employs TRBV5-1 and TRBJ2-7, with 9 bases that match TRBD2. Germline V lookup: CDR1 SGHRS, CDR2 YFSETQ. The CDR3 has 16 amino acids. V shed 0 bases and J 4 bases; nucleotides not matched to a gene: 8. This CDR3 is CASSLGLRGGFYEQYF. CDR3 coding DNA: TGCGCCAGCAGCTTGGGGTTGCGGGGGGGCTTTTACGAGCAGTACTTC.

A note on this clonotype: This may be a read error, as it is one base from a much larger clone. V gene TRBV13 combines with J gene TRBJ2-5, with D possibly being TRBD1 (6 bases). The CDR3 is 13 residues long. In germline, CDR1 is PRHDT, CDR2 FYEKMQ (reference sequence). V was trimmed by 3 bases and J by 4 bases, leaving 9 bases between them. This chain's CDR3 is CASSFVGAETQYF. CDR3 bases: TGTGCCAGCAGCTTCGTGGGGGCAGAGACCCAGTACTTC. The full variable domain, with the rest looked up from reference TRBV13 and TRBJ2-5, is AAGVIQSPRHLIKEKRETATLKCYPIPRHDTVYWYQQGPGQDPQFLISFYEKMQSDKGSIPDRFSAQQFSDYHSELNMSSLELGDSALYFCASSFVGAETQYFGPGTRLLVL.

A few counts support this clonotype. The V gene is TRBV4-1, the J gene TRBJ1-4, with D hard to call. CDR3 length: 16 residues. The germline V and J ends were trimmed by 4 bases and 0 bases, with 12 bases remaining between them. Germline V gene sequence: CDR1 MGHRA, CDR2 YSYEKL. CDR3 in DNA: TGCGCCAGCAGCCCCGTCAATTTTGCAACTAATGAAAAACTGTTTTTT. Its protein product is CASSPVNFATNEKLFF.

The J gene is TRBJ1-6, the V gene TRBV6-4, with TRBD1 matching over 7 bases. This CDR3 is built from 14 residues. Germline trimming cut 0 bases from V and 10 bases from J; bases unmatched to any gene: 3. CDR1 is MRHNA and CDR2 is SNTAGT in the germline V gene. The CDR3 here is CASSDSGGGSPLHF. The DNA of the CDR3 is TGTGCCAGCAGTGACTCGGGAGGGGGCTCACCCCTCCACTTT.

This clonotype was observed many times. This chain joins TRBV12-3 or TRBV12-4 and TRBJ2-1; no clear D. CDR3 length: 12 residues. With 6 bases removed from V and 2 bases from J, the gap between germline ends came to 5 bases. CDR3 loop: CASSLTYNEQFF. As DNA, the CDR3 is TGTGCCAGCAGCCTTACCTACAATGAGCAGTTCTTC.

The rearrangement uses TRBV18 and TRBJ1-4; TRBD1 matches 8 bases. The CDR3 covers 15 residues. V was pared by 6 bases and J by 0 bases, with 3 bases of the junction left unmatched. From germline, CDR1 is KGHSH and CDR2 LQKENI. The CDR3 loop is CASSQTGATNEKLFF. CDR3 bases: TGTGCCAGCTCGCAGACAGGGGCAACTAATGAAAAACTGTTTTTT.

Note on this clonotype: A much larger clone is a single base away; this may be a read error. The gene calls are TRBV29-1 and TRBJ2-4; D remains ambiguous. This CDR3 has 15 amino acids. Germline V gene lookup returns CDR1 SQVTM and CDR2 ANQGSEA. The CDR3 DNA reads TGCGGCGTTGAAGAGCGAGTACTAGCCAAAAACATTCAGTACTTC. This translates into CGVEERVLAKNIQYF.

The chain combines TRBV2 with TRBJ2-3, with D perhaps TRBD1 (6 bases). This CDR3 region has 14 residues. The germline gives CDR1 SNHLY, CDR2 FYNNEI. Trimming removed 4 bases from V and 5 bases from J, with 13 bases in between. CDR3 amino acids: CASSGQATGDTQYF. The CDR3 nucleotides are TGTGCCAGCAGTGGACAGGCGACGGGAGATACGCAGTATTTT. Looking up the rest from reference TRBV2 and TRBJ2-3 gives the full variable domain: EPEVTQTPSHQVTQMGQEVILRCVPISNHLYFYWYRQILGQKVEFLVSFYNNEISEKSEIFDDQFSVERPDGSNFTLKIRSTKLEDSAMYFCASSGQATGDTQYFGPGTRLTVL.

This clonotype turned up a few times. This rearrangement joins TRBV10-3 to TRBJ1-2; maybe TRBD1 (5 bases). Trimming took 10 bases from V and 3 from J, leaving 18 bases between them. The germline V gene encodes CDR1 ENHRY and CDR2 SYGVKD. CDR3 length: 14 amino acids. This chain's CDR3 is CATRGAGIDYGYTF. The CDR3 region has the DNA TGTGCCACACGAGGGGCAGGGATCGACTATGGCTACACCTTC.

This sequence joins TRBV20-1 and TRBJ1-1, with D hard to call. The CDR3 runs to 14 residues. CDR1 is DFQATT, CDR2 SNEGSKA, per germline (reference sequence). The V end was cut by 4 bases, the J end by 3 bases, with 15 bases between. CDR3: CSAIAAGRYTEAFF. The DNA of the CDR3 is TGCAGTGCTATCGCAGCGGGGAGGTACACTGAAGCTTTCTTT.

The CDR3 sequence is CASSFSASGRDPNEQYF. The CDR3 DNA reads TGTGCCAGCAGTTTTTCAGCAAGCGGGAGGGATCCCAACGAGCAGTACTTC. The chain carries TRBV12-3 or TRBV12-4 and TRBJ2-7, with TRBD2 matching over 10 bases. The ends lost 3 bases at V and 5 bases at J; junction bases unmatched: 13. This CDR3 spans 17 amino acids.

The J gene is TRBJ2-7, the V gene TRBV6-1; perhaps TRBD1 as D (6 bases). Germline lookup yields CDR1 MNHNS and CDR2 SASEGT. CDR3 length: 18 residues. V was clipped by 6 bases and J by 3 bases, with 27 bases between them. The CDR3, as DNA: TGTGCCAGCAGAGCGCGTCAGGCAGGGACACAGAGGGACTACGAGCAGTACTTC. It codes for CASRARQAGTQRDYEQYF.

CDR3 loop: CASSSVLGGYNEQFF. CDR3 DNA sequence: TGTGCCAGCAGTTCGGTTTTGGGCGGGTACAATGAGCAGTTCTTC. V gene TRBV28 combines with J gene TRBJ2-1; a possible D gene is TRBD2 (5 bases). This CDR3 spans 15 amino acids. The germline gives CDR1 MDHEN, CDR2 SYDVKM. V was cut by 4 bases and J by 4 bases, with 14 bases left in between. Variable domain in full (rest from reference TRBV28 and TRBJ2-1): DVKVTQSSRYLVKRTGEKVFLECVQDMDHENMFWYRQDPGLGLRLIYFSYDVKMKEKGDIPEGYSVSREKKERFSLILESASTNQTSMYLCASSSVLGGYNEQFFGPGTRLTVL.

This clonotype has only one observation. At one boundary the junction diverges from the germline segment, which might be a read error. The chain uses TRBV4-1 and TRBJ2-2; D may be TRBD2 (5 bases). This CDR3 is built from 16 residues. CDR1 is MGHRA, CDR2 YSYEKL, per germline. CDR3 DNA sequence: TGCGCCGGCAGCCTGATGTCCCGGGCCAGCGGCCGGGAGCTGTTTTTT. It encodes CAGSLMSRASGRELFF.

The table lists this clonotype with many counts. The V call is TRBV11-2, the J call TRBJ2-3, with 8 positions matching TRBD2. Losses at the gene ends were 5 bases for V and 6 bases for J; bases not matched to a gene: 7. The germline gives CDR1 SGHAT, CDR2 FQNNGV. The CDR3 is made up of 14 amino acids. CDR3 residues: CASSLRTSPDTQYF. The CDR3 DNA follows: TGTGCCAGCAGCCTCCGGACTAGCCCCGATACGCAGTATTTT.

This clonotype was found a few times. V is TRBV6-4 and J is TRBJ2-1; D remains unclear. Germline V gene data show CDR1 as MRHNA and CDR2 as SNTAGT. With 5 bases removed from V and 8 bases from J, the gap between germline ends came to 13 bases. The CDR3 is 13 amino acids. The CDR3 nucleotides read TGTGCCAGCAGTCAAGACCGTAGCCATGAGCAGTTCTTC. Its translation: CASSQDRSHEQFF.

The chain couples TRBV20-1 to TRBJ2-3, with 7 bases fitting TRBD1. Trimming removed 6 bases from V and 6 bases from J; junction bases left unmatched: 6. Germline CDR1 DFQATT, CDR2 SNEGSKA (reference sequence). This CDR3 region has 12 residues. CDR3 loop: CSARQGRDTQYF. CDR3 in DNA: TGCAGTGCAAGACAGGGAAGGGATACGCAGTATTTT.

The table lists this clonotype with many counts. This rearrangement joins TRBV4-2 to TRBJ2-3; D is unresolved. V was trimmed by 5 bases and J by 4 bases, leaving 10 bases between them. This CDR3 contains 13 residues. Germline V lookup: CDR1 LGHNA, CDR2 YNFKEQ. The CDR3 sequence: CASSEFGSDTQYF. The CDR3 DNA reads TGTGCCAGCAGCGAGTTTGGCTCAGATACGCAGTATTTT.

CDR3 coding DNA: TGTGCCAGCGTGACTGGGACAGGGGTCAATCAGCCCCAGCATTTT. This translates into CASVTGTGVNQPQHF. The rearrangement joins TRBV12-3 or TRBV12-4 to TRBJ1-5; 10 bases align to TRBD1. The V and J ends lost 8 bases and 3 bases, in that order; junction bases with no gene match: 7. The CDR3 has 15 residues.

This clonotype was counted a few times. The chain carries TRBV6-1 and TRBJ2-1, with a weak D call TRBD1 (5 bases). Trimming took 1 base from V and 2 from J, leaving 12 bases between them. Germline V gene lookup returns CDR1 MNHNS and CDR2 SASEGT. The CDR3 loop spans 16 amino acids. CDR3: CASSEEGLLPYNEQFF. The CDR3 nucleotides read TGTGCCAGCAGTGAAGAGGGGCTCCTCCCCTACAATGAGCAGTTCTTC.

CDR3 coding DNA: TGTGCCAGCAGGGCATTCCTAGCGGGGCGCGACCATGAGCAGTACTTC. The encoded protein is CASRAFLAGRDHEQYF. The V call is TRBV9, the J call TRBJ2-5; 9 bases match TRBD2. Trimming at V came to 5 bases and at J to 11 bases, leaving 19 bases not matched to a gene. The CDR3 covers 16 residues. Germline-derived CDR1 and CDR2 are SGDLS and YYNGEE.

The chain uses TRBV20-1 and TRBJ1-6, with D possibly being TRBD1 (5 bases). Germline V CDR1 and CDR2: DFQATT, SNEGSKA (reference sequence). The CDR3 loop spans 16 amino acids. Trimming stripped 5 bases from V and 0 bases from J, with 14 bases between. CDR3 DNA sequence: TGCAGTGCTGTCCGGGACGCAAGCTCCTATAATTCACCCCTCCACTTT. Its protein product is CSAVRDASSYNSPLHF.

The chain recombines TRBV7-2 with TRBJ2-1, with 7 bases fitting TRBD2. Germline values: CDR1 SGHTA, CDR2 FQGNSA. Trimming at V came to 1 base and at J to 10 bases, leaving 4 bases not matched to a gene. The CDR3 extends over 13 amino acids. CDR3 region: CASSLVAGWEQFF. The CDR3, as DNA: TGTGCCAGCAGCTTAGTAGCGGGTTGGGAGCAGTTCTTC.

Concerning this clonotype itself: A much larger clonotype is one base distant, so this may be a read error. The genes are TRBV29-1 and TRBJ2-1, with 9 bases fitting TRBD2. The CDR3 has 14 amino acids. Per germline, CDR1 SQVTM and CDR2 ANQGSEA. V shed 8 bases and J 6 bases; nucleotides not matched to a gene: 11. CDR3: CSIAGGPECNEQFF. In nucleotides, the CDR3 is TGCAGCATCGCGGGGGGGCCGGAGTGCAATGAGCAGTTCTTC.

The chain joins TRBV15 to TRBJ2-3, with a weak D call TRBD2 (6 bases). The germline V gene encodes CDR1 LNHNV and CDR2 YYDKDF (reference sequence). The CDR3 runs to 18 residues. V lost 0 bases and J lost 1, with 17 bases in between. The CDR3 nucleotides read TGTGCCACCAGCAGAGATTATTCCCGGGAGTCTGGCACAGATACGCAGTATTTT. Encoded protein: CATSRDYSRESGTDTQYF.

As regards this clonotype: At one end, the junction sequence differs from germline, possibly due to a read error. The genes are TRBV7-9 and TRBJ1-4, with D perhaps TRBD1 (5 bases). The CDR3 length is 15 residues. CDR1 and CDR2 (germline): SEHNR, FQNEAQ (reference sequence). The CDR3 is CASSSSGVANEKRFF. The CDR3 nucleotides are TGTGCCAGCAGCTCTTCGGGGGTTGCTAATGAAAAACGGTTTTTT. Together with reference TRBV7-9 and TRBJ1-4, the CDR3 gives the full variable domain: DTGVSQNPRHKITKRGQNVTFRCDPISEHNRLYWYRQTLGQGPEFLTYFQNEAQLEKSRLLSDRFSAERPKGSFSTLEIQRTEQGDSAMYLCASSSSGVANEKRFFGSGTQLSVL.

This clonotype was observed a handful of times. The chain combines TRBV20-1 with TRBJ2-7, with D unresolved. V was clipped by 6 bases and J by 2 bases, with 17 bases between them. The CDR3 extends over 14 amino acids. Looked up from germline, CDR1 is DFQATT and CDR2 is SNEGSKA (reference sequence). In nucleotides, the CDR3 is TGCAGTGCCTCACGGTCAGGAAGAACCTACGAGCAGTACTTC. This gives the protein CSASRSGRTYEQYF.

The chain carries TRBV11-1 and TRBJ2-1, with 8 nucleotides matching TRBD2. The CDR3 runs to 15 residues. The V and J ends lost 4 bases and 7 bases, in that order; junction bases with no gene match: 9. Germline assignment: CDR1 SGHAT and CDR2 FQDESV (reference sequence). CDR3 region: CASSSRLALTNEQFF. Here the CDR3 DNA reads TGTGCCAGCAGCTCTCGACTAGCGCTGACAAATGAGCAGTTCTTC.

In its sample, this clonotype was seen a few times. Written as DNA, the CDR3 is TGTGCCAGCAGTAGAGCCGGGACTAGCGGGAGGGCCTCGCCCTACAATGAGCAGTTCTTC. This codes for CASSRAGTSGRASPYNEQFF. The chain recombines TRBV6-1 with TRBJ2-1; 16 bases agree with TRBD2. The CDR3 has 20 residues. The V gene end was trimmed by 5 bases and the J gene end by 2 bases; junction bases not matched to a gene: 12. Germline values: CDR1 MNHNS, CDR2 SASEGT.